This is a list of T cell receptor beta chains from one sample in a study of response to subunit inactivated influenza vaccine. TCRdb independently ran MiXCR on the RT-PCR reads; one entry per CDR3 protein. In the table there are around 530,000 distinct CDR3 sequences, approximately 16% of which are singletons. The source material was CD4+ T cells sorted from PBMCs, sampled about 23 months after vaccination. Receptor source: a man aged 50 to 69 who received an inactivated influenza vaccine. CDR3s include the opening cysteine and the closing phenylalanine or tryptophan. The D gene is left open where the match is weak. Where a row states a size, it is once, few, many or the class of an expanded clone; other rows omit it.

cdr3_aa	cdr3_nt	clone_size	j_call	cdr3_length	d_call	v_call
CASSYSIQNRDRETQYF	TGTGCCAGCAGTTACTCGATCCAAAACAGGGATCGGGAGACCCAGTACTTC	few	TRBJ2-5	17	-	TRBV6-5
CASSHGTMNTEAFF	TGTGCCAGCAGCCACGGGACAATGAACACTGAAGCTTTCTTT	many	TRBJ1-1	14	-	TRBV3-1
CSARRFPSGGHSYNEQFF	TGCAGTGCTAGACGTTTCCCTAGCGGGGGCCACTCCTACAATGAGCAGTTCTTC	-	TRBJ2-1	18	TRBD2	TRBV20-1
CASGGAGDEQYF	TGTGCCAGCGGGGGGGCAGGCGACGAGCAGTACTTC	few	TRBJ2-7	12	TRBD2	TRBV10-3
CSVADRGKGEQYF	TGCAGCGTTGCGGACAGGGGGAAAGGGGAGCAGTACTTC	-	TRBJ2-7	13	TRBD1	TRBV29-1
CASSPLAIGIDTQYF	TGTGCCAGCTCACCACTCGCCATTGGGATCGATACGCAGTATTTT	few	TRBJ2-3	15	-	TRBV18
CAISQGLASEQYF	TGTGCCATCAGCCAGGGACTAGCTAGCGAGCAGTACTTC	-	TRBJ2-7	13	TRBD2	TRBV10-3
CSARDSRTSGRAGETQYF	TGCAGTGCTAGAGATTCTAGGACTAGCGGGAGGGCGGGTGAGACCCAGTACTTC	-	TRBJ2-5	18	TRBD2	TRBV20-1
CASSWARDTPTNEQYF	TGCGCCAGCAGCTGGGCCCGGGACACCCCAACCAACGAGCAGTACTTC	-	TRBJ2-7	16	-	TRBV5-1
CASSQTGSYYNEQFF	TGTGCCAGCAGTCAAACCGGGAGTTACTACAATGAGCAGTTCTTC	few	TRBJ2-1	15	-	TRBV12-3/TRBV12-4
CATLNRGLTSNTIYF	TGTGCCACCTTAAACAGGGGTCTAACCTCAAACACCATATATTTT	few	TRBJ1-3	15	TRBD1	TRBV24-1